Listed below are T cell receptor beta chains from one sample, sequenced in a study of T cell responses to AZD1222 COVID-19 vaccine. TCRdb's copy holds only in-frame clones and misses some; the assay was immunoSEQ multiplex PCR. The data contain around 140,000 clones, about 90% of them singletons. The sequencing used peripheral blood, collected 28 days after the second AZD1222 dose. The receptors come from an adult who received the AZD1222 COVID-19 vaccine. Each CDR3 is given with its conserved first and last residue. Fields, in order: clone size, J gene, V gene, D gene, CDR3 length, CDR3 DNA, CDR3 protein. D genes are given only for firm matches. Part of the rows lack a size; the others show once, few, many or a class for expanded clones.

abundance: .
j_gene: TRBJ2-3
v_gene: TRBV5-4
d_gene: .
len: 15
CDR3nt: TGTGCCAGCAGCTTGGGGGGGGCATTCGCAGATACGCAGTATTTT
CDR3aa: CASSLGGAFADTQYF

abundance: .
j_gene: TRBJ1-5
v_gene: TRBV6-5
d_gene: .
len: 14
CDR3nt: TGTGCCAGCATTCCGGCGGGGAGCAATCAGCCCCAGCATTTT
CDR3aa: CASIPAGSNQPQHF

abundance: .
j_gene: TRBJ1-5
v_gene: TRBV19
d_gene: .
len: 13
CDR3nt: TGTGCCAGTAGTATCCCCGGGAATCAGCCCCAGCATTTT
CDR3aa: CASSIPGNQPQHF

abundance: .
j_gene: TRBJ2-2
v_gene: TRBV19
d_gene: .
len: 15
CDR3nt: TGTGCCAGTAGTATACAGGGTGGTAACACCGGGGAGCTGTTTTTT
CDR3aa: CASSIQGGNTGELFF

abundance: .
j_gene: TRBJ1-6
v_gene: TRBV30
d_gene: .
len: 12
CDR3nt: TGTGCCTGGGACAGGAATAATTCACCCCTCCACTTT
CDR3aa: CAWDRNNSPLHF

abundance: .
j_gene: TRBJ2-5
v_gene: TRBV12-3/TRBV12-4
d_gene: .
len: 13
CDR3nt: TGTGCCAGCAGTTTATTTGGGATCGAGACCCAGTACTTC
CDR3aa: CASSLFGIETQYF

abundance: .
j_gene: TRBJ2-5
v_gene: TRBV9
d_gene: .
len: 13
CDR3nt: TGTGCCAGCAGCGCGGGACACCGAGAGACCCAGTACTTC
CDR3aa: CASSAGHRETQYF

abundance: .
j_gene: TRBJ2-3
v_gene: TRBV7-2
d_gene: .
len: 15
CDR3nt: TGTGCCAGCAGCTTAGACCGGACCACGTCAGATACGCAGTATTTT
CDR3aa: CASSLDRTTSDTQYF

abundance: .
j_gene: TRBJ1-2
v_gene: TRBV29-1
d_gene: TRBD1
len: 13
CDR3nt: TGCAGCGTTTCTGGGACAGATAACTATGGCTACACCTTC
CDR3aa: CSVSGTDNYGYTF

abundance: .
j_gene: TRBJ2-1
v_gene: TRBV3-1/TRBV3-2
d_gene: TRBD2
len: 19
CDR3nt: TGTGCCAGCAGCCTTGAACCGGGACTAGCGATTAGCTCCTACAATGAGCAGTTCTTC
CDR3aa: CASSLEPGLAISSYNEQFF

abundance: once
j_gene: TRBJ2-3
v_gene: TRBV18
d_gene: .
len: 14
CDR3nt: TGTGCCAGCTCACCTGGAGGGGGCATTGATACGCAGTATTTT
CDR3aa: CASSPGGGIDTQYF

abundance: .
j_gene: TRBJ1-2
v_gene: TRBV7-9
d_gene: TRBD1
len: 15
CDR3nt: TGTGCCAGCAGCCCGTCAAGACGGACAGGGGAAGGCTACACCTTC
CDR3aa: CASSPSRRTGEGYTF

abundance: .
j_gene: TRBJ2-1
v_gene: TRBV2
d_gene: .
len: 13
CDR3nt: TGTGCCAGCAGGCCCACCGCCAGGGATGAGCAGTTCTTC
CDR3aa: CASRPTARDEQFF

abundance: .
j_gene: TRBJ2-1
v_gene: TRBV7-8
d_gene: TRBD2
len: 16
CDR3nt: TGTGCCAGCAGCTTAATGGCGGGAGGGCCCTACAATGAGCAGTTCTTC
CDR3aa: CASSLMAGGPYNEQFF

abundance: .
j_gene: TRBJ1-6
v_gene: TRBV11-3
d_gene: .
len: 12
CDR3nt: TGTGCCAGCAGCCACTCGGATTCACCCCTCCACTTT
CDR3aa: CASSHSDSPLHF

abundance: .
j_gene: TRBJ2-3
v_gene: TRBV6-5
d_gene: TRBD1
len: 15
CDR3nt: TGTGCCAGCAGGCGACAGGGGCTTCGCACAGATACGCAGTATTTT
CDR3aa: CASRRQGLRTDTQYF

abundance: .
j_gene: TRBJ2-6
v_gene: TRBV10-3
d_gene: .
len: 14
CDR3nt: TGTGCCATGAGGTCGGAACCTGGGGCCAACGTCCTGACTTTC
CDR3aa: CAMRSEPGANVLTF

abundance: .
j_gene: TRBJ1-4
v_gene: TRBV7-8
d_gene: TRBD1
len: 15
CDR3nt: TGTGCCAGCAGCTTGGGACAGGGAACTAATGAAAAACTGTTTTTT
CDR3aa: CASSLGQGTNEKLFF

abundance: once
j_gene: TRBJ1-1
v_gene: TRBV12-3/TRBV12-4
d_gene: .
len: 13
CDR3nt: TGTGCCAGCAGCCTGACGCCCCCCACTGAAGCTTTCTTT
CDR3aa: CASSLTPPTEAFF

abundance: .
j_gene: TRBJ2-1
v_gene: TRBV30
d_gene: TRBD2
len: 14
CDR3nt: TGTGCCTGGAGTGTCGGTCTAGCGGGAGTTGAGCAGTTCTTC
CDR3aa: CAWSVGLAGVEQFF

abundance: .
j_gene: TRBJ1-2
v_gene: TRBV11-3
d_gene: TRBD1
len: 14
CDR3nt: TGTGCCAGCAGCGCCGGACAGGGGGGCTATGGCTACACCTTC
CDR3aa: CASSAGQGGYGYTF

abundance: once
j_gene: TRBJ1-5
v_gene: TRBV18
d_gene: .
len: 14
CDR3nt: TGTGCCAGCTCAACGGGACTGATCAATCAGCCCCAGCATTTT
CDR3aa: CASSTGLINQPQHF

abundance: .
j_gene: TRBJ2-1
v_gene: TRBV7-9
d_gene: TRBD2
len: 18
CDR3nt: TGTGCCAGCAGCTTCAGGACGCTAGCGGCGAGCTCCTACAATGAGCAGTTCTTC
CDR3aa: CASSFRTLAASSYNEQFF

abundance: .
j_gene: TRBJ1-1
v_gene: TRBV10-1
d_gene: .
len: 16
CDR3nt: TGCGCCAGCAGTGAACCCTACTTAGTGGTGAACACTGAAGCTTTCTTT
CDR3aa: CASSEPYLVVNTEAFF

abundance: .
j_gene: TRBJ1-1
v_gene: TRBV18
d_gene: .
len: 15
CDR3nt: TGTGCCAGCTCCCCGCCCTGGGTAGGAGGCACTGAAGCTTTCTTT
CDR3aa: CASSPPWVGGTEAFF

abundance: .
j_gene: TRBJ2-3
v_gene: TRBV18
d_gene: .
len: 18
CDR3nt: TGTGCCAGCTCACCCATAGAAGATACCACAAGTAGCACAGATACGCAGTATTTT
CDR3aa: CASSPIEDTTSSTDTQYF

abundance: .
j_gene: TRBJ1-2
v_gene: TRBV10-3
d_gene: TRBD1
len: 17
CDR3nt: TGTGCCATCAGTGGTAAACCGGGACAGGGAGTCGCCTATGGCTACACCTTC
CDR3aa: CAISGKPGQGVAYGYTF

abundance: .
j_gene: TRBJ2-6
v_gene: TRBV13
d_gene: .
len: 14
CDR3nt: TGTGCCAGCAGCTTATCCGCGGGGGCCAACGTCCTGACTTTC
CDR3aa: CASSLSAGANVLTF

abundance: .
j_gene: TRBJ1-5
v_gene: TRBV6-5
d_gene: .
len: 15
CDR3nt: TGTGCCAGCAGTTACTCGGGTGTTTTAAATCAGCCCCAGCATTTT
CDR3aa: CASSYSGVLNQPQHF

abundance: .
j_gene: TRBJ1-4
v_gene: TRBV9
d_gene: .
len: 15
CDR3nt: TGTGCCAGCAGCGTAGGGACACCCACTAATGAAAAACTGTTTTTT
CDR3aa: CASSVGTPTNEKLFF

abundance: .
j_gene: TRBJ2-7
v_gene: TRBV4-2
d_gene: .
len: 14
CDR3nt: TGTGCCAGCAGCCCCACGGGGGGCAGGGACGAGCAGTACTTC
CDR3aa: CASSPTGGRDEQYF

abundance: .
j_gene: TRBJ1-2
v_gene: TRBV5-1
d_gene: TRBD1
len: 15
CDR3nt: TGCGCCAGCAGCTTGTGGACAGGGGTGGGCTATGGCTACACCTTC
CDR3aa: CASSLWTGVGYGYTF

abundance: .
j_gene: TRBJ1-2
v_gene: TRBV3-1/TRBV3-2
d_gene: .
len: 12
CDR3nt: TGTGCCAGCAGCCAAGATCGAAGGCGCTACACCTTC
CDR3aa: CASSQDRRRYTF

abundance: .
j_gene: TRBJ1-2
v_gene: TRBV18
d_gene: .
len: 14
CDR3nt: TGTGCCAGCTCACCACCACCCGACAGGCACGGCTACACCTTC
CDR3aa: CASSPPPDRHGYTF

abundance: .
j_gene: TRBJ2-1
v_gene: TRBV7-9
d_gene: TRBD1
len: 15
CDR3nt: TGTGCCAGCAGCAAGACCACAGGGGCGGGCAATGAGCAGTTCTTC
CDR3aa: CASSKTTGAGNEQFF

abundance: once
j_gene: TRBJ1-4
v_gene: TRBV5-8
d_gene: .
len: 13
CDR3nt: TGTGCCAGCAGCTTGGGGGGAAGGGAAAAACTGTTTTTT
CDR3aa: CASSLGGREKLFF

abundance: .
j_gene: TRBJ1-2
v_gene: TRBV12-3/TRBV12-4
d_gene: .
len: 13
CDR3nt: TGTGCCAGCAGTTGGGCTCAGGACTATGGCTACACCTTC
CDR3aa: CASSWAQDYGYTF

abundance: .
j_gene: TRBJ1-3
v_gene: TRBV7-2
d_gene: TRBD1
len: 17
CDR3nt: TGTGCCAGCAGCTTAGTCGGGACAGGGTTCTCTGGAAACACCATATATTTT
CDR3aa: CASSLVGTGFSGNTIYF

abundance: .
j_gene: TRBJ2-3
v_gene: TRBV30
d_gene: TRBD1
len: 14
CDR3nt: TGTGCCGGCCACCGGACAGGGAACACAGATACGCAGTATTTT
CDR3aa: CAGHRTGNTDTQYF

abundance: .
j_gene: TRBJ1-3
v_gene: TRBV12-3/TRBV12-4
d_gene: .
len: 13
CDR3nt: TGTGCCAGCAGTTTGGGTGGCGGAAACACCATATATTTT
CDR3aa: CASSLGGGNTIYF

abundance: .
j_gene: TRBJ2-1
v_gene: TRBV24-1
d_gene: .
len: 16
CDR3nt: TGTGCCACCAGTGACCCGGGACCCCACTCCTACAATGAGCAGTTCTTC
CDR3aa: CATSDPGPHSYNEQFF

abundance: .
j_gene: TRBJ1-2
v_gene: TRBV18
d_gene: .
len: 17
CDR3nt: TGTGCCAGCTCGTCACCACAGCAACGGAATTCGAACTATGGCTACACCTTC
CDR3aa: CASSSPQQRNSNYGYTF

abundance: .
j_gene: TRBJ2-3
v_gene: TRBV29-1
d_gene: TRBD1
len: 14
CDR3nt: TGCAGCGTTGGCCGGACAGGGGGCACAGATACGCAGTATTTT
CDR3aa: CSVGRTGGTDTQYF

abundance: .
j_gene: TRBJ1-2
v_gene: TRBV4-3
d_gene: .
len: 15
CDR3nt: TGCGCCAGCAGCCAAGGAAAGCTTTTTGGAAATGGCTACACCTTC
CDR3aa: CASSQGKLFGNGYTF

abundance: .
j_gene: TRBJ1-2
v_gene: TRBV9
d_gene: TRBD1
len: 17
CDR3nt: TGTGCCAGCAGCTCAGGGGCAGGGGGCTTAACTAACTATGGCTACACCTTC
CDR3aa: CASSSGAGGLTNYGYTF

abundance: .
j_gene: TRBJ1-2
v_gene: TRBV3-1/TRBV3-2
d_gene: .
len: 12
CDR3nt: TGTGCCAGCAGCCAAGGGTTTAATGGCTACACCTTC
CDR3aa: CASSQGFNGYTF

abundance: .
j_gene: TRBJ1-6
v_gene: TRBV7-9
d_gene: .
len: 15
CDR3nt: TGTGCCAGCAGCGGACAAGCGACCTATAATTCACCCCTCCACTTT
CDR3aa: CASSGQATYNSPLHF

abundance: once
j_gene: TRBJ2-3
v_gene: TRBV7-2
d_gene: .
len: 14
CDR3nt: TGTGCCAGCAGCTTAGCCCGGTCCATAGATACGCAGTATTTT
CDR3aa: CASSLARSIDTQYF

abundance: .
j_gene: TRBJ1-3
v_gene: TRBV1
d_gene: .
len: 17
CDR3nt: TGCACCAGCAGCCATTTAAACAGGGAAGGCTCGGGAAACACCATATATTTT
CDR3aa: CTSSHLNREGSGNTIYF

abundance: .
j_gene: TRBJ2-3
v_gene: TRBV3-1/TRBV3-2
d_gene: .
len: 15
CDR3nt: TGTGCCAGCAGTTCGACGGCGGAGGGCACAGATACGCAGTATTTT
CDR3aa: CASSSTAEGTDTQYF

abundance: .
j_gene: TRBJ1-6
v_gene: TRBV5-6
d_gene: .
len: 14
CDR3nt: TGTGCCAGCAGCTTGGCGGGGTTTAATTCACCCCTCCACTTT
CDR3aa: CASSLAGFNSPLHF

abundance: .
j_gene: TRBJ1-1
v_gene: TRBV6-2/TRBV6-3
d_gene: .
len: 18
CDR3nt: TGTGCCAGCAGCCAAGGCGCTATAAACAGGGTCGCGGACACTGAAGCTTTCTTT
CDR3aa: CASSQGAINRVADTEAFF

abundance: .
j_gene: TRBJ1-3
v_gene: TRBV29-1
d_gene: .
len: 12
CDR3nt: TGCAGTGGGACCGGCCCGGAGGACACCATATATTTT
CDR3aa: CSGTGPEDTIYF